This T cell receptor (beta chain) was recorded in a study of metastatic and nonmetastatic thyroid tumors. About the research overall: The authors compared repertoires across blood and tumor or nodule tissue from malignant and benign thyroid patients.

Thyroid surgery had not been preceded by any treatment in any patient. J was trimmed by 6 bases and V by 5 bases; bases with no gene match: 12. Germline-derived CDR1 and CDR2 are SGHAT and FQDESV (reference sequence). The CDR3 spans 17 residues. This clone has just a few counts. This may be a read error: a much more frequent sequence differs by one nucleotide. TCRdb re-called the PCR reads with MiXCR. The repertoire holds 20,000 to 25,000 clones, with about a fifth as singletons. The source of this sequence is a female donor with papillary thyroid cancer or a benign thyroid nodule (not recorded which). Some clones in this sample may be carry-over from other donors' samples. The sample taken for sequencing was blood. The chain combines TRBV11-1 with TRBJ2-3; 12 nucleotides match TRBD1. This CDR3 reads CASSANRDRGLGDTQYF. CDR3 DNA sequence: TGTGCCAGCAGCGCGAACCGGGACAGGGGGCTGGGGGATACGCAGTATTTT.